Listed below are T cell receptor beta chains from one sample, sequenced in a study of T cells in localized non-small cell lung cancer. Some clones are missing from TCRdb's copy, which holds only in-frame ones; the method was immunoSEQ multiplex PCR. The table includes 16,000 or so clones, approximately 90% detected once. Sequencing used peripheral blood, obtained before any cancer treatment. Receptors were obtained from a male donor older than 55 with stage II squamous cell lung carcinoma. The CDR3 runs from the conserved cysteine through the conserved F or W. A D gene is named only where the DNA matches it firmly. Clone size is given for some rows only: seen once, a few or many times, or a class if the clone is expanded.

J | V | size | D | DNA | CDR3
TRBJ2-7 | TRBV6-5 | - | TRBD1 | TGTGCCAGCAAACGCCAGGGGGCGAACGGCTACGAGCAGTACTTC | CASKRQGANGYEQYF
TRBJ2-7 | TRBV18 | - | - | TGTGCCAGCTCACCACCCCTAGGAAGCTCCTACGAGCAGTACTTC | CASSPPLGSSYEQYF
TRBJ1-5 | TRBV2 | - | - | TGTGCCAGCAGTGAGCGGCACTATAGCAATCAGCCCCAGCATTTT | CASSERHYSNQPQHF
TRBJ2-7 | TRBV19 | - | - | TGTGCCAGTAGTACCAGGGATAACTACGAGCAGTACTTC | CASSTRDNYEQYF
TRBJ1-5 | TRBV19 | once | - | TGTGCCAGTAGTACCGAACCTCCAAAGGGACAGCCCCAGCATTTT | CASSTEPPKGQPQHF
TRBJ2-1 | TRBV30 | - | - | TGTGCCTGGAGTTTCACAGGGATTTCCTACAATGAGCAGTTCTTC | CAWSFTGISYNEQFF
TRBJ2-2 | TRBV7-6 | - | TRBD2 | TGTGCCAGCAGCTTAAACGGACTAGCGGGCACCGGGGAGCTGTTTTTT | CASSLNGLAGTGELFF
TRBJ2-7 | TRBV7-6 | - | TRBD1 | TGTGCCAGCAGCTTAGGGACAGGGGTGTACTTC | CASSLGTGVYF
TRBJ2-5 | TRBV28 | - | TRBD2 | TGTGCCAGCAGAACTGGGGGGGATCGAGAGACCCAGTACTTC | CASRTGGDRETQYF
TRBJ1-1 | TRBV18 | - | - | TGTGCCAGCTCCCCAAGAGCCGGGAGGACTGAAGCTTTCTTT | CASSPRAGRTEAFF
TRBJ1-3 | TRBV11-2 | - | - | TGTGCCAGCAGCTCATGGGGCTACCTTGGAGACACCATATATTTT | CASSSWGYLGDTIYF
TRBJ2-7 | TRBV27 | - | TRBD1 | TGTGCCAGCAGTTTACGAGCAGGGGGCATGCGGTACGAGCAGTACTTC | CASSLRAGGMRYEQYF
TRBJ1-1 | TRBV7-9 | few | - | TGTGCCAGCAGCTTAGACCAGAACACTGAAGCTTTCTTT | CASSLDQNTEAFF
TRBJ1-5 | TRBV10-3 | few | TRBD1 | TGTGCCATCAGTGCTTACCGGGACAGCTATCAGCCCCAGCATTTT | CAISAYRDSYQPQHF
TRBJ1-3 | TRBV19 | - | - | TGTGCCAGTAGTATTACGACCTCTGGAAACACCATATATTTT | CASSITTSGNTIYF
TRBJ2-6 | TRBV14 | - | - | TGTGCCAGCAGCCAAGACCGGGGTACTACTGGGGCCAACGTCCTGACTTTC | CASSQDRGTTGANVLTF
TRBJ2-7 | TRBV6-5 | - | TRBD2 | TGTGCCAGCAGTTACTCGAGGGGACTAGATTACGAGCAGTACTTC | CASSYSRGLDYEQYF
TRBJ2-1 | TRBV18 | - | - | TGTGCCAGCTCACCATTCGAGGAGGCGCAGTTCTTC | CASSPFEEAQFF
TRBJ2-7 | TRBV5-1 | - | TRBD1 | TGCGCCAGCAGCGGACAGGGACAACCCTACGAGCAGTACTTC | CASSGQGQPYEQYF
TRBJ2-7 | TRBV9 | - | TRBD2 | TGTGCCAGCAGCGTTACCGCGGGAGGCTCCTACGAGCAGTACTTC | CASSVTAGGSYEQYF
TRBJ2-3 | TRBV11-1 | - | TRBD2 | TGTGCCAGCAGCTTTAGCGGGAGTCGGGCAGATACGCAGTATTTT | CASSFSGSRADTQYF
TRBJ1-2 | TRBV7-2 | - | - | TGTGCCAGCAGCTTGGGGGCGTCTGGCTACACCTTC | CASSLGASGYTF
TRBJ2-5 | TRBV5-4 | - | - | TGTGCCAGCACGCTTCGGGGCACGGAGACCCAGTACTTC | CASTLRGTETQYF
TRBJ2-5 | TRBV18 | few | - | TGTGCCAGCTCACCAGGAGAGACCCAGTACTTC | CASSPGETQYF
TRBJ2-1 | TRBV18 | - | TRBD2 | TGTGCCAGCTCACCACCGCTAGCGGGAACCTACAATGAGCAGTTCTTC | CASSPPLAGTYNEQFF
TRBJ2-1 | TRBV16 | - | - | TGTGCCAGCAGCCAAGTCGGGGGGCAAGTCAATGAGCAGTTCTTC | CASSQVGGQVNEQFF
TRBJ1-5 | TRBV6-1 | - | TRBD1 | TGTGCCAGCAGGGTGGACAGGGATGGCAATCAGCCCCAGCATTTT | CASRVDRDGNQPQHF
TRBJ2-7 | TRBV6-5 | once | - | TGTGCCAGCAGTGACCCCATCAACGAGCAGTACTTC | CASSDPINEQYF
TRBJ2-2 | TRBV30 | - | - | TGTGCCTGGAGCTTCGGAGGGCCAGGGATCGGGGAGCTGTTTTTT | CAWSFGGPGIGELFF
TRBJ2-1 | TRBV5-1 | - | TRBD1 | TGCGCCAGCAGCTTGGTAGGGGGCAGCCCCAATGAGCAGTTCTTC | CASSLVGGSPNEQFF
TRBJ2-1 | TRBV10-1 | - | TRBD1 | TGCGCCAGCAGCCCCACCGGGACAGGCTCCTACAATGAGCAGTTCTTC | CASSPTGTGSYNEQFF
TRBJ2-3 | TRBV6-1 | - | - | TGTGCCAGCAGGCCCGGACCTAGCACAGATACGCAGTATTTT | CASRPGPSTDTQYF
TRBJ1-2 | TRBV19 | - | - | TGTGCCAGTAGTTTCCGGGGCCCAGGCTATGGCTACACCTTC | CASSFRGPGYGYTF
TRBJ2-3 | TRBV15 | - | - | TGTGCCACCAGCACTTCGGCAGGGTTTGGAGATACGCAGTATTTT | CATSTSAGFGDTQYF
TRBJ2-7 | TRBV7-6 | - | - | TGTGCCAGCAGCTTACCAGGAAGCGAGCAGTACTTC | CASSLPGSEQYF